The 3 T cell receptor beta chains below were found in one sample sequenced in a study of shared clonotypes between healthy human individuals (dated by TCRdb to about 2020). Libraries were constructed by the immunoSEQ multiplex PCR assay. The table comes from immuneACCESS by way of TCRdb, which keeps in-frame sequences with V and J called. Part of the clones is missing from these tables; in studies checked, under half for an unresolved V gene and the rest for unknown reasons. The table for this sample lists 230,000 or so clones; 50% to 75% of them were counted only once. The leading ten clones occupy 11% of the sample. What was sequenced was memory CD4+ T cells sorted from blood. The cell subset or site label here, explained by the study, means: CD45RA-negative fraction. Receptor source: a man younger than 45 in good health.

J is TRBJ2-3 and V is TRBV5-1; D is uncertain. Trimming removed 3 bases at V and 2 bases at J, with 13 bases between. CDR1 SGHRS and CDR2 YFSETQ come from the germline V gene. This CDR3 spans 15 amino acids. This chain's CDR3 is CASSSPPVPTDTQYF. The CDR3 DNA follows: TGCGCCAGCAGCTCTCCACCAGTCCCCACAGATACGCAGTATTTT.

This clone is a singleton in its sample. The rearrangement joins TRBV18 to TRBJ2-1; TRBD2 matches at 7 bases. There are 15 residues in the CDR3. Trimming removed 3 bases from V and 4 bases from J; junction bases left unmatched: 6. The V gene's germline CDR1 is KGHSH and CDR2 LQKENI. The CDR3 reads CASSPQVAGYNEQFF. The CDR3 bases are TGTGCCAGCTCACCGCAGGTAGCGGGTTACAATGAGCAGTTCTTC.

This chain uses TRBV28 with TRBJ2-7, with TRBD1 identical over 8 bases. Germline V gene lookup returns CDR1 MDHEN and CDR2 SYDVKM. The J segment lost 4 bases and the V segment lost 7 bases, leaving 9 bases of the junction unmatched. CDR3 size: 14 residues. CDR3 DNA sequence: TGTGCCAGCACCGGACAGGGAGCCGTGTACGAGCAGTACTTC. Its translation is CASTGQGAVYEQYF.